Listed below are T cell receptor beta chains from one sample, sequenced in a study of cytomegalovirus exposure and HLA in healthy donors. Assay: immunoSEQ multiplex PCR; the TCRdb copy retains only in-frame clones and omits some. The sample carries some 140,000 clones, around 75% recorded once. Specimen: PBMCs. Every receptor here comes from a female donor in good health and CMV-seronegative. Each CDR3 is given with its conserved first and last residue. D genes are given only for firm matches. Clone size is stated in some rows and not others, as once, few, many or a class when expanded.

v_call: TRBV6-4; clone_size: NA; cdr3_length: 16; j_call: TRBJ1-2; d_call: TRBD1; cdr3_aa: CASSETGTEELYGYTF; cdr3_nt: TGTGCCAGCAGCGAAACCGGGACAGAAGAGCTCTATGGCTACACCTTC
v_call: TRBV5-4; clone_size: NA; cdr3_length: 14; j_call: TRBJ2-5; d_call: TRBD2; cdr3_aa: CASSPGLVWETQYF; cdr3_nt: TGTGCCAGCAGCCCCGGACTAGTGTGGGAGACCCAGTACTTC
v_call: TRBV27; clone_size: NA; cdr3_length: 14; j_call: TRBJ2-7; d_call: NA; cdr3_aa: CASSFSGVAYEQYF; cdr3_nt: TGTGCCAGCAGTTTTTCGGGGGTTGCCTACGAGCAGTACTTC
v_call: TRBV28; clone_size: NA; cdr3_length: 16; j_call: TRBJ1-1; d_call: TRBD1; cdr3_aa: CASSSLGQGMNTEAFF; cdr3_nt: TGTGCCAGCAGTTCCCTAGGACAGGGTATGAACACTGAAGCTTTCTTT
v_call: TRBV5-4; clone_size: NA; cdr3_length: 14; j_call: TRBJ2-3; d_call: NA; cdr3_aa: CASSQAFSTDTQYF; cdr3_nt: TGTGCCAGCAGCCAGGCTTTTAGCACAGATACGCAGTATTTT
v_call: TRBV15; clone_size: NA; cdr3_length: 14; j_call: TRBJ1-2; d_call: TRBD1; cdr3_aa: CATSRVRTGVGYTF; cdr3_nt: TGTGCCACCAGCAGAGTGAGGACAGGGGTCGGCTACACCTTC
v_call: TRBV7-2; clone_size: NA; cdr3_length: 14; j_call: TRBJ1-4; d_call: NA; cdr3_aa: CASSLVGGNEKLFF; cdr3_nt: TGTGCCAGCAGCTTAGTAGGGGGTAATGAAAAACTGTTTTTT
v_call: TRBV7-2; clone_size: NA; cdr3_length: 16; j_call: TRBJ2-2; d_call: TRBD2; cdr3_aa: CASSILSGSITGELFF; cdr3_nt: TGTGCCAGCAGCATACTTAGCGGGAGTATAACCGGGGAGCTGTTTTTT
v_call: TRBV15; clone_size: few; cdr3_length: 16; j_call: TRBJ1-4; d_call: NA; cdr3_aa: CATSRSSTGIDEKLFF; cdr3_nt: TGTGCCACCAGCAGAAGCTCGACAGGAATTGATGAAAAACTGTTTTTT
v_call: TRBV7-2; clone_size: NA; cdr3_length: 18; j_call: TRBJ2-5; d_call: TRBD2; cdr3_aa: CASSWGLAGGPGGETQYF; cdr3_nt: TGTGCCAGCAGCTGGGGACTAGCGGGAGGGCCAGGTGGAGAGACCCAGTACTTC
v_call: TRBV9; clone_size: NA; cdr3_length: 14; j_call: TRBJ1-1; d_call: NA; cdr3_aa: CASSPKSRGTEAFF; cdr3_nt: TGTGCCAGCAGCCCCAAGTCCCGGGGGACTGAAGCTTTCTTT
v_call: TRBV7-3; clone_size: NA; cdr3_length: 16; j_call: TRBJ1-1; d_call: TRBD1; cdr3_aa: CASSVTGDGMNTEAFF; cdr3_nt: TGTGCCAGCAGCGTCACAGGGGACGGAATGAACACTGAAGCTTTCTTT
v_call: TRBV18; clone_size: NA; cdr3_length: 15; j_call: TRBJ2-7; d_call: TRBD2; cdr3_aa: CASSPASGITYEQYF; cdr3_nt: TGTGCCAGCTCACCAGCTAGCGGGATCACCTACGAGCAGTACTTC
v_call: TRBV5-4; clone_size: NA; cdr3_length: 16; j_call: TRBJ2-3; d_call: TRBD2; cdr3_aa: CASSLGRGGGTDTQYF; cdr3_nt: TGTGCCAGCAGCTTGGGTCGGGGCGGGGGGACAGATACGCAGTATTTT
v_call: TRBV7-9; clone_size: NA; cdr3_length: 13; j_call: TRBJ1-4; d_call: TRBD1; cdr3_aa: CASGTGFHEKLFF; cdr3_nt: TGTGCCAGCGGGACAGGGTTTCATGAAAAACTGTTTTTT
v_call: TRBV18; clone_size: NA; cdr3_length: 15; j_call: TRBJ2-5; d_call: NA; cdr3_aa: CASSPTVSGVETQYF; cdr3_nt: TGTGCCAGCTCACCAACCGTGTCGGGAGTAGAGACCCAGTACTTC
v_call: TRBV11-2; clone_size: NA; cdr3_length: 17; j_call: TRBJ2-1; d_call: TRBD2; cdr3_aa: CASSLVSSGGKVNEQFF; cdr3_nt: TGTGCCAGCAGCTTAGTTTCTAGCGGGGGGAAGGTGAATGAGCAGTTCTTC
v_call: TRBV4-3; clone_size: NA; cdr3_length: 16; j_call: TRBJ1-1; d_call: NA; cdr3_aa: CASSQDLMGGEGEAFF; cdr3_nt: TGCGCCAGCAGCCAAGATCTTATGGGAGGGGAAGGTGAAGCTTTCTTT
v_call: TRBV9; clone_size: NA; cdr3_length: 15; j_call: TRBJ2-1; d_call: TRBD2; cdr3_aa: CASSGLAGGQNEQFF; cdr3_nt: TGTGCCAGCAGCGGGCTAGCGGGGGGGCAGAATGAGCAGTTCTTC
v_call: TRBV7-9; clone_size: NA; cdr3_length: 14; j_call: TRBJ1-2; d_call: TRBD1; cdr3_aa: CASSSQGASYGYTF; cdr3_nt: TGTGCCAGCAGCTCACAGGGGGCGAGCTATGGCTACACCTTC
v_call: TRBV28; clone_size: NA; cdr3_length: 14; j_call: TRBJ1-1; d_call: NA; cdr3_aa: CASSLMGSQTEAFF; cdr3_nt: TGTGCCAGCAGTTTAATGGGGAGTCAAACTGAAGCTTTCTTT
v_call: TRBV7-2; clone_size: NA; cdr3_length: 16; j_call: TRBJ2-2; d_call: TRBD2; cdr3_aa: CASSYGLAGGVGELFF; cdr3_nt: TGTGCCAGCAGCTATGGACTAGCGGGGGGGGTCGGGGAGCTGTTTTTT
v_call: TRBV6-6; clone_size: NA; cdr3_length: 13; j_call: TRBJ1-5; d_call: NA; cdr3_aa: CASRTVPGQPQHF; cdr3_nt: TGTGCCAGCCGGACAGTCCCAGGTCAGCCCCAGCATTTT
v_call: TRBV27; clone_size: NA; cdr3_length: 16; j_call: TRBJ2-7; d_call: TRBD2; cdr3_aa: CASSSGLAGIRYEQYF; cdr3_nt: TGTGCCAGCAGTTCGGGACTAGCGGGAATCCGCTACGAGCAGTACTTC
v_call: TRBV7-8; clone_size: few; cdr3_length: 14; j_call: TRBJ2-7; d_call: TRBD1; cdr3_aa: CASSLRDRAYEQYF; cdr3_nt: TGTGCCAGCAGCTTAAGGGACAGAGCCTACGAGCAGTACTTC
v_call: TRBV15; clone_size: NA; cdr3_length: 16; j_call: TRBJ2-5; d_call: TRBD1; cdr3_aa: CATSRDSGTGKGTQYF; cdr3_nt: TGTGCCACCAGCAGAGATTCAGGGACAGGGAAGGGGACCCAGTACTTC
v_call: TRBV19; clone_size: many; cdr3_length: 15; j_call: TRBJ2-4; d_call: TRBD2; cdr3_aa: CASSNSGRAKNIQYF; cdr3_nt: TGTGCCAGTAGTAATAGCGGGAGGGCCAAAAACATTCAGTACTTC
v_call: TRBV9; clone_size: NA; cdr3_length: 15; j_call: TRBJ2-7; d_call: TRBD1; cdr3_aa: CASSVDGTGGYEQYF; cdr3_nt: TGTGCCAGCAGCGTAGATGGGACAGGAGGCTACGAGCAGTACTTC
v_call: TRBV10-2; clone_size: NA; cdr3_length: 13; j_call: TRBJ2-7; d_call: TRBD2; cdr3_aa: CASSEGGGYEQYF; cdr3_nt: TGCGCCAGCAGTGAAGGCGGGGGCTACGAGCAGTACTTC
v_call: TRBV7-2; clone_size: few; cdr3_length: 15; j_call: TRBJ1-4; d_call: TRBD1; cdr3_aa: CASSPVGTANEKLFF; cdr3_nt: TGTGCCAGCAGCCCCGTCGGGACAGCTAATGAAAAACTGTTTTTT
v_call: TRBV5-4; clone_size: once; cdr3_length: 15; j_call: TRBJ2-6; d_call: NA; cdr3_aa: CASSTPYRGANVLTF; cdr3_nt: TGTGCCAGCAGCACACCATACCGAGGGGCCAACGTCCTGACTTTC
v_call: TRBV9; clone_size: NA; cdr3_length: 16; j_call: TRBJ2-6; d_call: TRBD1; cdr3_aa: CASSGGTGAGANVLTF; cdr3_nt: TGTGCCAGCAGCGGGGGGACAGGGGCGGGGGCCAACGTCCTGACTTTC
v_call: TRBV7-2; clone_size: NA; cdr3_length: 16; j_call: TRBJ1-2; d_call: TRBD1; cdr3_aa: CASSFNNRRGRVGYTF; cdr3_nt: TGTGCCAGCAGCTTTAATAATCGCAGGGGGCGCGTAGGCTACACCTTC
v_call: TRBV2; clone_size: few; cdr3_length: 12; j_call: TRBJ2-1; d_call: NA; cdr3_aa: CASSPTYNEQFF; cdr3_nt: TGTGCCAGCAGTCCTACTTACAATGAGCAGTTCTTC
v_call: TRBV19; clone_size: NA; cdr3_length: 13; j_call: TRBJ1-5; d_call: NA; cdr3_aa: CASSLQAYQPQHF; cdr3_nt: TGTGCCAGTAGTTTACAGGCATATCAGCCCCAGCATTTT
v_call: TRBV10-3; clone_size: NA; cdr3_length: 13; j_call: TRBJ1-2; d_call: TRBD1; cdr3_aa: CAISEQGQGGYTF; cdr3_nt: TGTGCCATCAGTGAACAGGGGCAGGGGGGCTACACCTTC
v_call: TRBV15; clone_size: NA; cdr3_length: 16; j_call: TRBJ1-2; d_call: TRBD1; cdr3_aa: CATSTLAGQADYGYTF; cdr3_nt: TGTGCCACCAGCACACTAGCTGGACAGGCCGATTATGGCTACACCTTC
v_call: TRBV6-1; clone_size: NA; cdr3_length: 14; j_call: TRBJ2-7; d_call: NA; cdr3_aa: CASREKGSGYEQYF; cdr3_nt: TGTGCCAGCAGGGAAAAGGGGTCAGGGTACGAGCAGTACTTC
v_call: TRBV4-1; clone_size: NA; cdr3_length: 18; j_call: TRBJ1-4; d_call: TRBD1; cdr3_aa: CASSQPTRGRGDREKLFF; cdr3_nt: TGCGCCAGCAGCCAACCGACGAGGGGGCGTGGGGATCGGGAAAAACTGTTTTTT
v_call: TRBV2; clone_size: few; cdr3_length: 15; j_call: TRBJ1-4; d_call: NA; cdr3_aa: CASSEMEGSLGKLFF; cdr3_nt: TGTGCCAGCAGTGAAATGGAGGGGTCCTTGGGGAAACTGTTTTTT
v_call: TRBV30; clone_size: NA; cdr3_length: 13; j_call: TRBJ2-3; d_call: NA; cdr3_aa: CAWRRRGTDTQYF; cdr3_nt: TGTGCCTGGAGGCGGCGTGGCACAGATACGCAGTATTTT
v_call: TRBV7-9; clone_size: NA; cdr3_length: 13; j_call: TRBJ1-2; d_call: NA; cdr3_aa: CASSLRANYGYTF; cdr3_nt: TGTGCCAGCAGCTTAAGAGCTAACTATGGCTACACCTTC